The clone carrying this T cell receptor beta chain was observed at least ten times. Here immunoSEQ multiplex PCR was the method, and the copy in TCRdb shows in-frame clones only, minus some. The data show around 21,000 clones, with 30% to 40% seen just once and approximately 9.6% held by the top ten. There are 17 residues in the CDR3. In germline, CDR1 is SGHRS, CDR2 YFSETQ. V shed 0 bases and J 10 bases; nucleotides not matched to a gene: 14. Responders labeled with CFSE (around 200,000) were plated with around 200,000 irradiated, violet-dye-labeled stimulators. Sorting of proliferating CFSE-low CD3+CD4+ and CD3+CD8+ responders took place after the reaction. These data belong to a study of graft-versus-host responses after intestinal transplantation. Study details: Recipients were given multivisceral, liver-intestinal, or isolated intestinal transplants.

Overall study findings and caveats: There were GvH clones found in recipient marrow, and some of them appeared first in ileum or blood.

The sample here was alloreactive CD8+ T cells from a mixed lymphocyte reaction culture, taken before intestinal transplant. Subset meaning: CFSE-low proliferating T cells sorted from roughly 6-day pre-transplant mixed lymphocyte reaction (GvH or HvG direction). V and J are TRBV5-1 and TRBJ2-1; 9 nucleotides line up with TRBD2. This receptor was obtained from a human patient who received an intestinal transplant. In nucleotides, the CDR3 is TGCGCCAGCAGCTTGGACGGCGGGGGGGCCGGGTGGTGGGAGCAGTTCTTC. Its translation: CASSLDGGGAGWWEQFF.